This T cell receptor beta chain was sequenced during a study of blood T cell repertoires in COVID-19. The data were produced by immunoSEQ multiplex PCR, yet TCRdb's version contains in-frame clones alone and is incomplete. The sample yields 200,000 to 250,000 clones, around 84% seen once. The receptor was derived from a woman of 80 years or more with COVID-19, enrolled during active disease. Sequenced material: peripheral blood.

CDR3 in DNA: TGTGCCAGCAGTCGCGGCAGGGGAAGGTTTACTGAAGCTTTCTTT. Translation: CASSRGRGRFTEAFF. The chain uses TRBV28 and TRBJ1-1, with D possibly being TRBD1 (6 bases). Germline values: CDR1 MDHEN, CDR2 SYDVKM. Trimming took off 5 bases at V and 5 bases at J, with 18 bases between the two ends. The CDR3 covers 15 residues.